The present T cell receptor (beta chain) was sequenced within a study of blood T cell repertoires in COVID-19. Trimming shortened V by 4 bases and J by 5 bases, and 17 bases separated the two germline ends. The CDR3 is 15 residues long. Germline CDR1 reads KGHSY; CDR2 reads FQNENV. Profiling relied on immunoSEQ multiplex PCR, and the TCRdb table lists in-frame clones only, not all of them. The sample includes hundreds of thousands of clones, over 75% of them seen just once. Input material: PBMCs or T cells enriched from blood (not recorded which). The origin of this receptor is a woman aged 45-60 years with acute COVID-19. The chain links TRBV16 to TRBJ1-1; tentative D call: TRBD1 (5 bases). In nucleotides, the CDR3 is TGTGCCAGCAGCCGGGGAGGGGCGCAAGAAACTGAAGCTTTCTTT. Its protein product is CASSRGGAQETEAFF.